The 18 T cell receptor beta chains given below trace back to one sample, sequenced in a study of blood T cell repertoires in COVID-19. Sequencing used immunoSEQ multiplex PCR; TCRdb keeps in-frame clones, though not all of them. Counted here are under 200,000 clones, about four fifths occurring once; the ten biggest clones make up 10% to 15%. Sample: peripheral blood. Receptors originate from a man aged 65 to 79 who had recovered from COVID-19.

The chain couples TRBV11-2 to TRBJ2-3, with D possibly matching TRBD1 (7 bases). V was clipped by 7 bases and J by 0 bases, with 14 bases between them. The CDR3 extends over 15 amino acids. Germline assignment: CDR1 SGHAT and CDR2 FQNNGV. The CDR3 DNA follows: TGTGCCAGCACCCCAGGGGGGACTAGCACAGATACGCAGTATTTT. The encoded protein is CASTPGGTSTDTQYF.

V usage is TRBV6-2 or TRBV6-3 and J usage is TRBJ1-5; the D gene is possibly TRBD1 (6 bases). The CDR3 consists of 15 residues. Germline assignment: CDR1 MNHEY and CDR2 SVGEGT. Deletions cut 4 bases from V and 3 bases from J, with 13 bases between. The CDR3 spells CASSLAQGLNQPQHF. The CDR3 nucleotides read TGTGCCAGCAGTTTGGCGCAGGGGCTCAATCAGCCCCAGCATTTT.

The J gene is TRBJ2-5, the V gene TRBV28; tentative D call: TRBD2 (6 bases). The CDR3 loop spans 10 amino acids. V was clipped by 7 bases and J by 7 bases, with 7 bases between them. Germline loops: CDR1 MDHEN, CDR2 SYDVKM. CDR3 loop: CASIGGTQYF. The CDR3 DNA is TGTGCCAGCATCGGGGGGACCCAGTACTTC. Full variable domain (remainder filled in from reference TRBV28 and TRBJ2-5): DVKVTQSSRYLVKRTGEKVFLECVQDMDHENMFWYRQDPGLGLRLIYFSYDVKMKEKGDIPEGYSVSREKKERFSLILESASTNQTSMYLCASIGGTQYFGPGTRLLVL.

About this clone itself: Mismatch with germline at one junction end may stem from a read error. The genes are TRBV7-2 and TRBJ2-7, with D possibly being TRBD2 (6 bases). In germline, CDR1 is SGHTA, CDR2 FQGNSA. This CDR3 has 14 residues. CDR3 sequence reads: CASSLAPSSYEQYF. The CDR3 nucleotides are TGTGCCAGCAGCCTAGCGCCGAGCTCCTACGAGCAGTACTTC.

DNA for the CDR3: TGTGCCATCAGTGAGCCCGGGACAGGTAACACCGGGGAGCTGTTTTTT. It yields the protein CAISEPGTGNTGELFF. The chain uses TRBV10-3 and TRBJ2-2, with 8 nucleotides matching TRBD1. V lost 2 bases, J lost 2 bases, and 4 bases stayed unmatched. CDR3 length equals 16 residues. Germline assignment: CDR1 ENHRY and CDR2 SYGVKD.

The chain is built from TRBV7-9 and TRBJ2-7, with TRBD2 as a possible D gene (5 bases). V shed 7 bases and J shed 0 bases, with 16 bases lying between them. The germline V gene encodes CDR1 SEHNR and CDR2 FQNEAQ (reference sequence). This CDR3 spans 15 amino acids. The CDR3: CASIGSSGSSYEQYF. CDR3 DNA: TGTGCCAGCATCGGGTCGAGTGGGAGCTCCTACGAGCAGTACTTC.

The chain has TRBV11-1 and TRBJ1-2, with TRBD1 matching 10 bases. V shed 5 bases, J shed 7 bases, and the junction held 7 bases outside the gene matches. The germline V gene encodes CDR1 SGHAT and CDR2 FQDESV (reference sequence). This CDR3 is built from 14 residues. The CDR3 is CASSPTGQGLGYTF. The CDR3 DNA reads TGTGCCAGCAGCCCAACGGGACAGGGGCTTGGCTACACCTTC. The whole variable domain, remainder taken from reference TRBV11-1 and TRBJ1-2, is EAEVAQSPRYKITEKSQAVAFWCDPISGHATLYWYRQILGQGPELLVQFQDESVVDDSQLPKDRFSAERLKGVDSTLKIQPAELGDSAMYLCASSPTGQGLGYTFGSGTRLTVV.

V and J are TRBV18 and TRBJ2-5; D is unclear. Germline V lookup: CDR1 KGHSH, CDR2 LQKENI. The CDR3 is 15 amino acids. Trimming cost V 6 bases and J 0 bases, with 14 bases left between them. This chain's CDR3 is CASSLARVNQETQYF. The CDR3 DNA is TGTGCCAGCTCCTTGGCCCGGGTGAACCAAGAGACCCAGTACTTC.

Written as DNA, the CDR3 is TGTGCCAGCAGCAAGGGTGGGACTAGCGGGAGCCCTTTCACCGATGAGCAGTTCTTC. This gives the protein CASSKGGTSGSPFTDEQFF. The V call is TRBV21-1, the J call TRBJ2-1; the D call TRBD2 from the table was never checked on the DNA. TRBV21-1 is reported as a pseudogene. This CDR3 is built from 19 residues.

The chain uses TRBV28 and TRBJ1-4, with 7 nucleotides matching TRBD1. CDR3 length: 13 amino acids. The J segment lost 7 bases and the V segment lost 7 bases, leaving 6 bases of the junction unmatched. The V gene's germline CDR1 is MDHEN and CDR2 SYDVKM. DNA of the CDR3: TGTGCCAGCAAACCCGGACAGGTTGAAAAACTGTTTTTT. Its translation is CASKPGQVEKLFF.

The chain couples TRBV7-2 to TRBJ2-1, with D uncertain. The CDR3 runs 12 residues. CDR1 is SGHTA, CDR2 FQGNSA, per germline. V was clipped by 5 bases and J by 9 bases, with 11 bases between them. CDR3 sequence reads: CASSAYLGEQFF. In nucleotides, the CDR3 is TGTGCCAGCAGCGCCTACCTAGGTGAGCAGTTCTTC.

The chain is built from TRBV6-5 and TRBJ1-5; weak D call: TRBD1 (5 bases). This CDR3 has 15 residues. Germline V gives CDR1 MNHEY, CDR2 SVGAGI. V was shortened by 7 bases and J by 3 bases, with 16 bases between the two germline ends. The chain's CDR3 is CASMGGIGFNQPQHF. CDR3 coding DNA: TGTGCCAGCATGGGGGGGATTGGGTTCAATCAGCCCCAGCATTTT.

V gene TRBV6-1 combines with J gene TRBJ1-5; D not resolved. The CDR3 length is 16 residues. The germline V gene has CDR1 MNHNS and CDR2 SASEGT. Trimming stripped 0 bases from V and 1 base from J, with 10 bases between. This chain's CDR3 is CASSEAPGFSNQPQHF. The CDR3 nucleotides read TGTGCCAGCAGTGAAGCGCCTGGCTTCAGCAATCAGCCCCAGCATTTT.

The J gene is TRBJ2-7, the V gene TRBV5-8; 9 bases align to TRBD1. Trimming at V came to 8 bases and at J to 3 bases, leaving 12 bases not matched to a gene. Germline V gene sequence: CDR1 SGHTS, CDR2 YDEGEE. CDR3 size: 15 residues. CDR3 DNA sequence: TGTGCCAGTTCCAGGGGACAGGGAGACCTCTACGAGCAGTACTTC. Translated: CASSRGQGDLYEQYF.

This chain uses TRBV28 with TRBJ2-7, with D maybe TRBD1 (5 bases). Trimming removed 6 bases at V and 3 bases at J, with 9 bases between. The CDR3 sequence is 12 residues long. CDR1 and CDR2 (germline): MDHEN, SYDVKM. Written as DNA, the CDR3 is TGTGCCAGCAGGGACAATGACTACGAGCAGTACTTC. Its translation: CASRDNDYEQYF.

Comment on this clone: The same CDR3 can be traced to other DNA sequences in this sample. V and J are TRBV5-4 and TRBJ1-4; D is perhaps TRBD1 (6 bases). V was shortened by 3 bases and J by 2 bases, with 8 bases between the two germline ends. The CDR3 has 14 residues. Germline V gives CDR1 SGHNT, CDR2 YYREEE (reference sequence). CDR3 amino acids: CASSSGQTNEKLFF. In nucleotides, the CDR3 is TGTGCCAGCAGCTCTGGACAGACTAATGAAAAACTGTTTTTT.

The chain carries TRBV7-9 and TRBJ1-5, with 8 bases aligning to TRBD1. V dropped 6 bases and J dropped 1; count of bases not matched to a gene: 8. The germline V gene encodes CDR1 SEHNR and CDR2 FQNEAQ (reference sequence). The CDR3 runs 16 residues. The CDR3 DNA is TGTGCCAGCAGTCCCGAGAGACAGGGGAGCAATCAGCCCCAGCATTTT. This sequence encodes CASSPERQGSNQPQHF. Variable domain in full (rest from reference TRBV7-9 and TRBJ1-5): DTGVSQNPRHKITKRGQNVTFRCDPISEHNRLYWYRQTLGQGPEFLTYFQNEAQLEKSRLLSDRFSAERPKGSFSTLEIQRTEQGDSAMYLCASSPERQGSNQPQHFGDGTRLSIL.

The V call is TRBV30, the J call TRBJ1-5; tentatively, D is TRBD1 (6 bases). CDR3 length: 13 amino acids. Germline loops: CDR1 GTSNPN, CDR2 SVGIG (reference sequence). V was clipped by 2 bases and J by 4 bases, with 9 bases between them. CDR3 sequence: CAWSLDRNQPQHF. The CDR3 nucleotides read TGTGCCTGGAGTTTAGACAGGAATCAGCCCCAGCATTTT.